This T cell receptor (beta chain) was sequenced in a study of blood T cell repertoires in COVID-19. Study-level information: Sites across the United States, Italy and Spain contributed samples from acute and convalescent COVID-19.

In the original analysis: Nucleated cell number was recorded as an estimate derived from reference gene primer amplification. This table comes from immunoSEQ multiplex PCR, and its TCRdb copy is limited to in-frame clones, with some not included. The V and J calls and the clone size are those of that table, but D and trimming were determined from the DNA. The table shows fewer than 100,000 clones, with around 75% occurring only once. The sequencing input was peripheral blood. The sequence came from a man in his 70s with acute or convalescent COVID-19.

This chain's CDR3 is CASSLDYGGRGPSYEQYF. In nucleotides, the CDR3 is TGTGCCAGCAGCTTAGATTATGGAGGCCGCGGGCCCTCCTACGAGCAGTACTTC. The V and J genes are TRBV11-2 and TRBJ2-7; D perhaps matches TRBD2 (5 bases). The ends were cut back, 0 bases at V and 0 bases at J, with 18 bases in the middle. The CDR3 spans 18 residues. The germline gives CDR1 SGHAT, CDR2 FQNNGV.